These 12 T cell receptor beta chains were all obtained from the same sample, sequenced in a study of regulatory dendritic cells for organ transplantation. The protocol was immunoSEQ multiplex PCR, while the TCRdb copy is restricted to in-frame clones and leaves out a portion. The sample carries 8,500 to 13,000 clones, roughly 70% recorded once. Sequencing was done on a sample of memory CD8+ T cells from blood. Specified subset: CD45RO+ memory T cells. The receptors originated from a human donor in good health.

The chain carries TRBV6-4 and TRBJ2-2, with D possibly matching TRBD1 (5 bases). The CDR3 runs to 14 residues. The ends were cut back, 0 bases at V and 3 bases at J, with 5 bases in the middle. Germline CDR1 and CDR2: MRHNA and SNTAGT. The CDR3 protein is CASSDSGDTGELFF. The DNA for the CDR3 is TGTGCCAGCAGTGACTCAGGGGACACCGGGGAGCTGTTTTTT.

This sequence joins TRBV6-6 and TRBJ2-7; 9 nucleotides match TRBD1. CDR1 is MNHNY, CDR2 SVGAGI, per germline (reference sequence). The V gene end was trimmed by 2 bases and the J gene end by 4 bases; junction bases not matched to a gene: 9. This CDR3 is built from 16 residues. The CDR3 spells CASSYLVIGQGYEQYF. The CDR3 DNA reads as TGTGCCAGCAGTTACCTCGTTATAGGACAGGGGTACGAGCAGTACTTC.

The rearrangement links TRBV6-5 to TRBJ2-6, with D uncertain. The V end lost 0 bases, the J end lost 4 bases, and 7 bases lay between the germline ends. Germline lookup yields CDR1 MNHEY and CDR2 SVGAGI. This CDR3 comprises 15 residues. The CDR3 protein is CASSYSFGGANVLTF. The CDR3 DNA reads as TGTGCCAGCAGTTACTCCTTCGGGGGGGCCAACGTCCTGACTTTC.

This chain connects TRBV27 to TRBJ2-7; no definite D call. CDR3 length equals 14 residues. CDR1 is MNHEY, CDR2 SMNVEV, per germline (reference sequence). With 6 bases removed from V and 6 bases from J, the gap between germline ends came to 18 bases. The CDR3 reads CASSSVPEVFEQYF. CDR3 coding DNA: TGTGCCAGCAGCTCTGTACCAGAGGTGTTCGAGCAGTACTTC.

The J gene is TRBJ2-7, the V gene TRBV6-5; D unclear. Germline V gives CDR1 MNHEY, CDR2 SVGAGI. The ends were cut back, 2 bases at V and 2 bases at J, with 13 bases in the middle. The CDR3 length is 15 residues. The CDR3 nucleotides are TGTGCCAGCAGTTACCTGAGTGGGCCAACCTACGAGCAGTACTTC. This gives the protein CASSYLSGPTYEQYF.

A single count supports this clone. V and J are TRBV9 and TRBJ1-4, with 8 bases matching TRBD1. Losses at the gene ends were 3 bases for V and 2 bases for J; bases not matched to a gene: 6. Germline V gene data show CDR1 as SGDLS and CDR2 as YYNGEE. The CDR3 spans 16 residues. Here the CDR3 reads CASSETGEATNEKLFF. Here the CDR3 DNA reads TGTGCCAGCAGCGAGACAGGGGAGGCGACTAATGAAAAACTGTTTTTT.

Regarding this clone: The sample has other DNA sequences that encode this CDR3 too. V and J are TRBV4-3 and TRBJ2-1; D is perhaps TRBD1 (5 bases). V was trimmed by 0 bases and J by 8 bases, leaving 8 bases between them. Germline assignment: CDR1 LGHNA and CDR2 YSLEER. CDR3 length: 13 amino acids. In DNA form, the CDR3 reads TGCGCCAGCAGCCAAGATTTAGGGGATGAGCAGTTCTTC. This sequence encodes CASSQDLGDEQFF.

V and J are TRBV9 and TRBJ2-2; no reliable D call. The CDR3 is 13 amino acids. The ends were cut back, 4 bases at V and 2 bases at J, with 6 bases in the middle. The germline CDR1 and CDR2 sequences are SGDLS and YYNGEE. CDR3 DNA sequence: TGTGCCAGCAGCCCAAGCAACACCGGGGAGCTGTTTTTT. This gives the protein CASSPSNTGELFF.

This clone was found a few times. The junction shows a germline mismatch at one end, possibly a read error. The chain joins TRBV7-7 to TRBJ2-7; 8 nucleotides match TRBD2. CDR1 is SSHAT and CDR2 is FNYEAQ in the germline V gene (reference sequence). This CDR3 is 13 amino acids long. The chain's CDR3 is CASSFGRGYEQYF. The CDR3 DNA is TGTGCTAGCAGCTTCGGGAGGGGATACGAGCAGTACTTC.

With regard to this clone: Other DNA sequences in this sample translate to the same CDR3. The J gene is TRBJ2-1, the V gene TRBV2; D is unclear. The ends were cut back, 0 bases at V and 0 bases at J, with 9 bases in the middle. The germline CDR1 and CDR2 sequences are SNHLY and FYNNEI. The CDR3 runs to 16 residues. This chain's CDR3 is CASSEAEPSSYNEQFF. As DNA, the CDR3 is TGTGCCAGCAGTGAAGCGGAGCCCAGCTCCTACAATGAGCAGTTCTTC. Complete variable domain (other parts from reference TRBV2 and TRBJ2-1): EPEVTQTPSHQVTQMGQEVILRCVPISNHLYFYWYRQILGQKVEFLVSFYNNEISEKSEIFDDQFSVERPDGSNFTLKIRSTKLEDSAMYFCASSEAEPSSYNEQFFGPGTRLTVL.

The V gene is TRBV27, the J gene TRBJ2-1; either TRBD1 or TRBD2 may fit D (5 bases each). CDR1 and CDR2 from the germline V gene are MNHEY and SMNVEV (reference sequence). V was clipped by 8 bases and J by 7 bases, with 18 bases between them. The CDR3 runs to 14 residues. CDR3 region: CASRLGTNNNEQFF. The CDR3 DNA sequence: TGTGCCAGCCGCCTAGGGACGAATAATAATGAGCAGTTCTTC.

In its sample, this clone was seen a few times. The CDR3 sequence: CAISSLREPNTGELFF. The DNA for the CDR3 is TGTGCCATCAGTTCTCTCAGGGAACCGAACACCGGGGAGCTGTTTTTT. The chain employs TRBV10-3 and TRBJ2-2, with D perhaps TRBD1 (5 bases). The germline gives CDR1 ENHRY, CDR2 SYGVKD. The CDR3 loop spans 16 amino acids. V lost 5 bases to trimming and J lost 0 bases, with 13 bases between them.